The 22 T cell receptor beta chains listed next were all sequenced from one sample in a study of early T cells in non-severe SARS-CoV-2 infection (dated by TCRdb to the early 2020s). The library came from 5' RACE. Reads for this sample came from a NextSeq 500. Clones were called with MiXCR by TCRdb after fastp trimmed the public reads at Q25, and only in-frame beta chains were retained. Rows are unified per CDR3 protein, each entry keeping the most common DNA and genes. Within this sample are 20,000 to 25,000 distinct CDR3 sequences, with about 4.9% of them counted one time only. The ten largest clonotypes hold roughly 5.2% of the sample. The source material was whole blood. The receptors here all came from an adult who was a healthcare worker with PCR-confirmed SARS-CoV-2 infection or an uninfected control (not recorded which).

The chain combines TRBV12-3 or TRBV12-4 with TRBJ2-5; 7 nucleotides align to TRBD2. V gave up 7 bases and J gave up 5 bases; unmatched junction bases: 10. The CDR3 runs 14 residues. The CDR3 DNA sequence: TGTGCCAGCATAGCGGGTTTGGGAGCGGAGACCCAGTACTTC. Encoded protein: CASIAGLGAETQYF.

The table lists this clonotype with many counts. The CDR3 region has the DNA TGTGCCAGTAGTATAGATCCAACAGGGTCGGGAGCTTTCTTT. Residues: CASSIDPTGSGAFF. The rearrangement joins TRBV19 to TRBJ1-1; D possibly corresponds to TRBD1 (6 bases). The CDR3 contains 14 residues. V gave up 0 bases and J gave up 10 bases, with 15 bases separating them. Germline assignment: CDR1 LNHDA and CDR2 SQIVND (reference sequence).

This clonotype was counted at least ten times. V gene TRBV7-2 combines with J gene TRBJ2-2, with a possible D match to TRBD1 (5 bases). The CDR3 has 14 amino acids. The V gene lost 6 bases and the J gene lost 1 base, with 9 bases spanning the gap. The V gene's germline CDR1 is SGHTA and CDR2 FQGNSA. CDR3 sequence: CASSLGQNTGELFF. The CDR3 coding sequence is TGTGCCAGCAGTTTGGGGCAGAACACCGGGGAGCTGTTTTTT.

V and J are TRBV20-1 and TRBJ1-6; TRBD1 agrees at 9 bases. This CDR3 region has 14 residues. V was pared by 5 bases and J by 8 bases, with 7 bases of the junction left unmatched. The V gene's germline CDR1 is DFQATT and CDR2 SNEGSKA (reference sequence). Here the CDR3 DNA reads TGCAGTGCTCCCACGGGACAGGGTTATTCACCCCTCCACTTT. It yields the protein CSAPTGQGYSPLHF.

This clonotype came up many times. The genes are TRBV3-1 and TRBJ2-1, with 7 bases aligning to TRBD2. The V and J ends lost 6 bases and 2 bases, in that order; junction bases with no gene match: 10. The CDR3 extends over 16 amino acids. Germline V gene data show CDR1 as LGHDT and CDR2 as YNNKEL (reference sequence). In DNA form, the CDR3 reads TGTGCCAGCAGAGCCCATAGCGGGTCCGCCTACAATGAGCAGTTCTTC. Translated, it gives CASRAHSGSAYNEQFF.

This clonotype was counted ten times or more. The chain links TRBV5-4 to TRBJ2-7; D remains ambiguous. CDR3 length: 16 amino acids. Trimming removed 4 bases at V and 2 bases at J, with 19 bases between. In germline, CDR1 is SGHNT, CDR2 YYREEE (reference sequence). The CDR3 region has the DNA TGTGCCAGCAGCCCCTCGGACCGCCTAGGGACCTACGAGCAGTACTTC. Protein product: CASSPSDRLGTYEQYF.

Only a few counts were recorded for this clonotype. The V call is TRBV12-3 or TRBV12-4, the J call TRBJ2-2; D uncertain. Trimming cost V 5 bases and J 0 bases, with 10 bases left between them. The CDR3 spans 15 residues. CDR3 loop: CASSAPPANTGELFF. The CDR3 region has the DNA TGTGCCAGCAGTGCCCCCCCCGCGAACACCGGGGAGCTGTTTTTT.

This clonotype turned up a few times. The chain links TRBV27 to TRBJ2-3, with a weak D call TRBD2 (6 bases). This CDR3 comprises 14 residues. V was cut by 4 bases and J by 2 bases, with 10 bases left in between. CDR1 MNHEY and CDR2 SMNVEV come from the germline V gene (reference sequence). The CDR3 region has the DNA TGTGCCAGCAGTTGGGGACTTGTCACAGATACGCAGTATTTT. The encoded protein is CASSWGLVTDTQYF.

This clonotype was seen only a few times. The chain recombines TRBV11-2 with TRBJ1-4; TRBD1 matches at 8 bases. Germline values: CDR1 SGHAT, CDR2 FQNNGV. Trimming took 3 bases from V and 6 from J; bases not matched to a gene: 6. CDR3 length: 15 amino acids. The CDR3: CASSFGQGKDEKLFF. The CDR3 DNA sequence: TGTGCCAGCAGCTTCGGACAGGGAAAAGATGAAAAACTGTTTTTT.

In its sample, this clonotype was seen many times. The chain couples TRBV19 to TRBJ2-2; maybe TRBD1 (5 bases). The germline V and J ends were trimmed by 3 bases and 6 bases, with 11 bases remaining between them. CDR1 LNHDA and CDR2 SQIVND come from the germline V gene (reference sequence). The CDR3 consists of 14 residues. Written as DNA, the CDR3 is TGTGCCAGTAGTATGGGGCGCGGCGCCGGGGAGCTGTTTTTT. It specifies CASSMGRGAGELFF.

This clonotype was observed at least ten times. The V call is TRBV6-2 or TRBV6-3, the J call TRBJ1-1; D is perhaps TRBD1 (6 bases). Trimming removed 6 bases from V and 5 bases from J, with 13 bases in between. Germline V gene sequence: CDR1 MNHEY, CDR2 SVGEGT. The CDR3 totals 13 residues. CDR3 in amino acids: CASRQYRETEAFF. CDR3 nucleotide sequence: TGTGCCAGCAGGCAATACAGGGAAACTGAAGCTTTCTTT.

Judged by abundance, this clonotype is medium-sized (0.01 to 0.1%). This chain joins TRBV29-1 and TRBJ1-1; possibly TRBD1 for D (6 bases). Between the trimmed V and J ends, which lost 0 bases and 6 bases, there was a span of 17 bases. CDR1 SQVTM and CDR2 ANQGSEA come from the germline V gene. CDR3 size: 15 residues. The CDR3 coding sequence is TGCAGCGTTGAAGATTTAACCCCGACAGGCCCTGAAGCTTTCTTT. This encodes CSVEDLTPTGPEAFF.

This clonotype was found many times. This rearrangement joins TRBV11-2 to TRBJ2-7; D ambiguous. CDR3 length: 14 amino acids. Trimming cost V 0 bases and J 5 bases, with 11 bases left between them. Germline V gene lookup returns CDR1 SGHAT and CDR2 FQNNGV. CDR3 sequence (DNA): TGTGCCAGCAGCTTAGAGATGGCCCTAGACGAGCAGTACTTC. As protein: CASSLEMALDEQYF.

This clonotype has ten or more counts. CDR3 amino acids: CASSFGVGNPAGTDTQYF. The DNA for the CDR3 is TGTGCCAGCAGTTTCGGGGTGGGGAATCCCGCTGGCACAGATACGCAGTATTTT. The chain has TRBV27 and TRBJ2-3, with a possible D match to TRBD2 (5 bases). The germline V gene has CDR1 MNHEY and CDR2 SMNVEV (reference sequence). Trimming stripped 3 bases from V and 1 base from J, with 20 bases between. The CDR3 has 18 residues.

At least ten counts were recorded for this clonotype. In nucleotides, the CDR3 is TGTGCCAGCAGCTCGGGACAGAGATCCTACGAGCAGTACTTC. Protein product: CASSSGQRSYEQYF. The J gene is TRBJ2-7, the V gene TRBV7-9; 7 bases are shared with TRBD1. CDR3 length equals 14 residues. Germline V gives CDR1 SEHNR, CDR2 FQNEAQ (reference sequence). V lost 4 bases to trimming and J lost 1 base; unmatched junction nucleotides: 4.

This clonotype is categorized as medium-sized. The chain links TRBV11-2 to TRBJ1-4, with 7 nucleotides matching TRBD1. V lost 2 bases and J lost 12; bases outside the gene matches: 6. The CDR3 spans 13 residues. The germline V gene encodes CDR1 SGHAT and CDR2 FQNNGV. The CDR3 DNA reads as TGTGCCAGCAGCTTACTGACAGGGATCGAACTGTTTTTT. Translated: CASSLLTGIELFF.

This clonotype was found many times. V usage is TRBV6-4 and J usage is TRBJ1-1; possibly TRBD1 for D (6 bases). V dropped 5 bases and J dropped 1 base, with 11 bases sitting between them. This CDR3 region has 14 residues. Germline V lookup: CDR1 MRHNA, CDR2 SNTAGT. The CDR3 region has the DNA TGTGCCAGCAGTCCCACAGGGTCGAACACTGAAGCTTTCTTT. Its translation: CASSPTGSNTEAFF.

This clonotype was seen many times. The J gene is TRBJ1-5, the V gene TRBV28; no clear D gene. The CDR3 consists of 13 residues. Trimming took 4 bases from V and 10 from J, leaving 14 bases between them. The germline V gene has CDR1 MDHEN and CDR2 SYDVKM. In nucleotides, the CDR3 is TGTGCCAGCAGTTCCGTCCCTTCGCACCCCCAGCATTTT. It yields the protein CASSSVPSHPQHF. Drawing the rest from reference TRBV28 and TRBJ1-5, the complete variable domain is DVKVTQSSRYLVKRTGEKVFLECVQDMDHENMFWYRQDPGLGLRLIYFSYDVKMKEKGDIPEGYSVSREKKERFSLILESASTNQTSMYLCASSSVPSHPQHFGDGTRLSIL.

This clonotype was found a few times. The chain is built from TRBV29-1 and TRBJ2-3, with TRBD2 matching 8 bases. The CDR3 runs 13 residues. Germline values: CDR1 SQVTM, CDR2 ANQGSEA. With 5 bases clipped from V and 10 bases from J, the junction kept 11 bases outside the gene matches. The CDR3 region is CSVYREGARSQYF. CDR3 nucleotide sequence: TGCAGCGTTTACCGGGAGGGCGCTAGGTCGCAGTATTTT.

This clonotype was seen repeatedly, ten times or more. The V and J genes are TRBV29-1 and TRBJ1-2, with 10 nucleotides matching TRBD1. In germline, CDR1 is SQVTM, CDR2 ANQGSEA. J gave up 3 bases and V 7 bases, and 11 bases lay outside the gene matches. CDR3 size: 15 residues. CDR3 protein: CSADRGREVDYGYTF. CDR3 nucleotide sequence: TGCAGCGCTGACAGGGGGCGAGAGGTTGACTATGGCTACACCTTC.

The genes are TRBV11-2 and TRBJ2-5; D perhaps matches TRBD1 (5 bases). This CDR3 has 14 amino acids. Germline lookup yields CDR1 SGHAT and CDR2 FQNNGV. V dropped 2 bases and J dropped 2 bases, with 9 bases sitting between them. The CDR3 DNA is TGTGCCAGCAGCTTAAGCAGGGCTCAAGAGACCCAGTACTTC. This sequence encodes CASSLSRAQETQYF. The complete variable domain, with remaining parts taken from reference TRBV11-2 and TRBJ2-5, reads EAGVAQSPRYKIIEKRQSVAFWCNPISGHATLYWYQQILGQGPKLLIQFQNNGVVDDSQLPKDRFSAERLKGVDSTLKIQPAKLEDSAVYLCASSLSRAQETQYFGPGTRLLVL.

This clonotype is categorized as medium-sized. The chain recombines TRBV7-2 with TRBJ2-7, with D hard to call. Germline V lookup: CDR1 SGHTA, CDR2 FQGNSA. The CDR3 has 12 amino acids. The ends were cut back, 3 bases at V and 6 bases at J, with 9 bases in the middle. The CDR3 region is CASSFTVLEQYF. The CDR3, as DNA: TGTGCCAGCAGCTTTACGGTGCTCGAGCAGTACTTC.